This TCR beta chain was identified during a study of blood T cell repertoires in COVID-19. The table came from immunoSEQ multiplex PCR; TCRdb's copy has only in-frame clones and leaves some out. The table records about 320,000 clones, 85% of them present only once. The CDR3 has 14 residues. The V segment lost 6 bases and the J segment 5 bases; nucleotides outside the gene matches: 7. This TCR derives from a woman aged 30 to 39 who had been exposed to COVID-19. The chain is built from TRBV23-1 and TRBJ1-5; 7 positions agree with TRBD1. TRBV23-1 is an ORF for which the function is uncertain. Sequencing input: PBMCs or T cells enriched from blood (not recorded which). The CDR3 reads CASSRDRAHQPQHF. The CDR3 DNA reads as TGCGCCAGCAGCAGAGACAGGGCCCATCAGCCCCAGCATTTT.